The clone carrying this TCR beta chain has just one count. Antigen specificity is unknown. The source of the sample is a study of Graves' ophthalmopathy and Graves' hyperthyroidism. Whole-study context: Specimen type is peripheral blood, obtained at initial diagnosis before any treatment. General study results and limits: Blood was where most expanded thyroid clonotypes above 0.001 frequency also turned up. Sensitivity of about 90% and specificity of about 81% were achieved when a 13-signature model separated ophthalmopathy from stable hyperthyroidism. Predictions made by the model for ophthalmopathy progression reached 70.59% sensitivity and about 72% specificity.

TCR beta CDR3 regions were amplified from RNA transcripts. RT-PCR was first run with HTBI primers, then multiplex PCR in a second round. TCRdb re-called the multiplex PCR reads with MiXCR, one entry per CDR3 protein. The data contain 740,000 or so distinct CDR3 sequences, roughly two fifths of them singletons. The CDR3 spans 16 residues. Germline CDR1 reads SGHTA; CDR2 reads FQGNSA. J lost 4 bases, V lost 5 bases, and 8 bases had no gene match. The genes are TRBV7-2 and TRBJ2-6; TRBD2 matches 7 bases. Sequencing was carried out using peripheral blood. The clonotype originates from an adult man with Graves' ophthalmopathy. DNA of the CDR3: TGTGCCAGCAGCGTGCTAGCGGACACCGGGGCCAACGTCCTGACTTTC. Residues: CASSVLADTGANVLTF.